This TCR beta chain was recorded in a study of T cell responses to AZD1222 COVID-19 vaccine. Clones were sequenced by immunoSEQ multiplex PCR, and TCRdb holds only the in-frame ones, with some missing. This sample carries around 220,000 clones, approximately 94% of them seen once, and the ten largest clones take around 1.8%. Looked up from germline, CDR1 is SEHNR and CDR2 is FQNEAQ (reference sequence). V was pared by 3 bases and J by 5 bases, with 10 bases between. The CDR3 has 13 residues. The TCR comes from an adult who received the MenACWY meningococcal vaccine as a control. The source material was peripheral blood, sampled 28 days after the second dose of the MenACWY control vaccine. The chain links TRBV7-9 to TRBJ2-5; a possible D gene is TRBD2 (5 bases). In DNA, the CDR3 is TGTGCCAGCAGCTTCCTAGTAGCGGAGACCCAGTACTTC. As protein: CASSFLVAETQYF. The variable domain in full, completed from reference TRBV7-9 and TRBJ2-5, reads DTGVSQNPRHKITKRGQNVTFRCDPISEHNRLYWYRQTLGQGPEFLTYFQNEAQLEKSRLLSDRFSAERPKGSFSTLEIQRTEQGDSAMYLCASSFLVAETQYFGPGTRLLVL.